Listed below are T cell receptor beta chains from one sample, sequenced in a study of T cells in Graves' hyperthyroidism and ophthalmopathy. Each CDR3 protein is one row after TCRdb ran MiXCR on the multiplex PCR reads. Counted here are a few hundred thousand distinct CDR3 sequences, roughly 15% occurring once; the ten biggest clones make up 34%. Sample: blood. The receptors stem from a woman between 40 and 55 years old with Graves' ophthalmopathy. CDR3s include the opening cysteine and the closing phenylalanine or tryptophan. The D gene is left open where the match is weak. Size values are once, few and many counts, or a class for expanded clones, and some rows have none.

j_gene: TRBJ2-2; d_gene: TRBD2; abundance: few; v_gene: TRBV20-1; CDR3aa: CSARGGLAIWGFAGELFF; CDR3nt: TGCAGTGCCAGAGGCGGACTAGCGATATGGGGGTTTGCCGGGGAGCTGTTTTTT
j_gene: TRBJ1-2; d_gene: TRBD1; abundance: many; v_gene: TRBV15; CDR3aa: CATSSRTGPSYGYTF; CDR3nt: TGTGCCACCAGCAGCCGGACAGGGCCTAGCTATGGCTACACCTTC
j_gene: TRBJ1-1; d_gene: TRBD1; abundance: -; v_gene: TRBV11-1; CDR3aa: CATSRGDRTNAEAFF; CDR3nt: TGTGCCACCTCGCGAGGGGACAGGACGAACGCTGAGGCTTTCTTT
j_gene: TRBJ2-2; d_gene: -; abundance: few; v_gene: TRBV20-1; CDR3aa: CSLEGRGHTGELFF; CDR3nt: TGCAGTCTCGAAGGGAGGGGGCACACCGGGGAGCTGTTTTTT
j_gene: TRBJ2-7; d_gene: -; abundance: few; v_gene: TRBV9; CDR3aa: CASSVWAAAAYEQYF; CDR3nt: TGTGCCAGCAGCGTATGGGCGGCAGCTGCCTACGAGCAGTACTTC
j_gene: TRBJ1-4; d_gene: -; abundance: many; v_gene: TRBV15; CDR3aa: CATSRYRITTNEKLFF; CDR3nt: TGTGCCACCAGCAGATACCGCATTACTACTAATGAAAAACTGTTTTTT
j_gene: TRBJ1-6; d_gene: -; abundance: many; v_gene: TRBV28; CDR3aa: CASSYPRGSHSPLHF; CDR3nt: TGTGCCAGCAGTTATCCCCGTGGAAGTCATTCACCCCTCCACTTT
j_gene: TRBJ1-3; d_gene: -; abundance: many; v_gene: TRBV10-3; CDR3aa: CATRGAGVSGNTIYF; CDR3nt: TGTGCCACCCGAGGGGCGGGTGTCTCTGGAAACACCATATATTTT
j_gene: TRBJ2-2; d_gene: TRBD2; abundance: -; v_gene: TRBV6-1; CDR3aa: CASRRGAMGGTGELFF; CDR3nt: TGTGCCAGCCGGCGGGGGGCAATGGGGGGCACCGGGGAGCTGTTTTTT
j_gene: TRBJ2-1; d_gene: TRBD2; abundance: many; v_gene: TRBV12-3/TRBV12-4; CDR3aa: CASSSTSGRANEQFF; CDR3nt: TGTGCCAGCAGTTCGACTAGCGGGAGGGCGAATGAGCAGTTCTTC
j_gene: TRBJ1-5; d_gene: TRBD1; abundance: -; v_gene: TRBV7-9; CDR3aa: CASSLFWGGTAASNQPQHF; CDR3nt: TGTGCCAGCAGCTTATTTTGGGGGGGGACAGCTGCTAGCAATCAGCCCCAGCATTTT
j_gene: TRBJ2-7; d_gene: TRBD1; abundance: many; v_gene: TRBV29-1; CDR3aa: CSVLTGVEQYF; CDR3nt: TGCAGCGTATTAACAGGGGTCGAGCAGTACTTC
j_gene: TRBJ1-1; d_gene: TRBD1; abundance: many; v_gene: TRBV7-9; CDR3aa: CASSGTGTTEAFF; CDR3nt: TGTGCCAGCAGCGGGACAGGGACCACTGAAGCTTTCTTT